This TCR beta chain appears in the sequencing data of a study of PD-L1 blockade in urothelial cancer. This CDR3 is 13 amino acids long. The V gene's germline CDR1 is SGHRS and CDR2 YFSETQ. The V end lost 4 bases, the J end lost 1 base, and 8 bases lay between the germline ends. The assay was immunoSEQ multiplex PCR, and TCRdb's table has in-frame clones only and misses some. The sample consists of approximately 70,000 clones, less than 90% of them appearing once. The sequenced sample was PBMCs, obtained around atezolizumab (anti-PD-L1) treatment. The receptor was isolated from a man in his 60s with urothelial cancer. This sequence joins TRBV5-1 and TRBJ1-1, with a possible D match to TRBD1 (5 bases). The CDR3 DNA sequence: TGCGCCAGCAGCGCCGACAGGAACACTGAAGCTTTCTTT. Residues: CASSADRNTEAFF. Using reference TRBV5-1 and TRBJ1-1 for the parts outside the CDR3, the full variable domain is KAGVTQTPRYLIKTRGQQVTLSCSPISGHRSVSWYQQTPGQGLQFLFEYFSETQRNKGNFPGRFSGRQFSNSRSEMNVSTLELGDSALYLCASSADRNTEAFFGQGTRLTVV.